This T cell receptor beta chain derives from a study of regulatory T cells in long-lasting Graves disease. General study results and limits: Comparison showed that persistent patients shared more public clonotypes (2,741) than new patients (966). Sample size was small, which may have lowered accuracy.

Turning to this clonotype: Its antigen remains unknown. A much larger clone sits a single nucleotide away, making a read error possible.

Time point given: persistent/refractory GD, antithyroid drugs over 5 years with positive TRAb. The TCR library was made from RNA that had been extracted from PBMCs in TRIzol. Peripheral blood, around 9 milliliters per patient, was collected in EDTA tubes. Library construction for TCR beta used iRepertoire HTBI primers and Arm-PCR of CDR3 regions. As processed by the authors: Sample data revealed some 58 TRBV and over twelve TRBJ segments. A single record per CDR3 protein comes from TCRdb applying MiXCR to the multiplex PCR reads. For this entry, the V and J calls and clone size follow TCRdb and not the study's own pipeline. The repertoire holds a few hundred thousand distinct CDR3 sequences, with 23% as singletons. V was clipped by 6 bases and J by 10 bases, with 6 bases between them. Per the germline V gene, CDR1 is MDHEN and CDR2 is SYDVKM. The CDR3 runs 10 residues.

V gene TRBV28 combines with J gene TRBJ1-4; D is unresolved. This specimen consisted of peripheral blood mononuclear cells (PBMCs), obtained when the disease was refractory, from a patient treated with antithyroid drugs. This receptor was obtained from a female donor with Graves disease. CDR3 bases: TGTGCCAGCAGGAGAGGAAAACTGTTTTTT. Amino acids: CASRRGKLFF.